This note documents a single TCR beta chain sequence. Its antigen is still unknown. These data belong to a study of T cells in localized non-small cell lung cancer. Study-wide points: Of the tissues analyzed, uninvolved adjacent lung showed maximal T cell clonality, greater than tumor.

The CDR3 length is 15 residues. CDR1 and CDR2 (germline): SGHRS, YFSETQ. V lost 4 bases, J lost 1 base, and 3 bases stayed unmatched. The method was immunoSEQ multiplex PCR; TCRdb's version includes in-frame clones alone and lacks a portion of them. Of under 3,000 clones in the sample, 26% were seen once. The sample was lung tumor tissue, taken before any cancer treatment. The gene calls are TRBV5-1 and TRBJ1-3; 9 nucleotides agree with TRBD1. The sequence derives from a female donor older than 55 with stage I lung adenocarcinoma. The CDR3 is CASSGTGRSGNTIYF. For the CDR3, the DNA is TGCGCCAGCAGCGGGACAGGGAGGTCTGGAAACACCATATATTTT. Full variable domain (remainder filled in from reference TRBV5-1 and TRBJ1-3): KAGVTQTPRYLIKTRGQQVTLSCSPISGHRSVSWYQQTPGQGLQFLFEYFSETQRNKGNFPGRFSGRQFSNSRSEMNVSTLELGDSALYLCASSGTGRSGNTIYFGEGSWLTVV.